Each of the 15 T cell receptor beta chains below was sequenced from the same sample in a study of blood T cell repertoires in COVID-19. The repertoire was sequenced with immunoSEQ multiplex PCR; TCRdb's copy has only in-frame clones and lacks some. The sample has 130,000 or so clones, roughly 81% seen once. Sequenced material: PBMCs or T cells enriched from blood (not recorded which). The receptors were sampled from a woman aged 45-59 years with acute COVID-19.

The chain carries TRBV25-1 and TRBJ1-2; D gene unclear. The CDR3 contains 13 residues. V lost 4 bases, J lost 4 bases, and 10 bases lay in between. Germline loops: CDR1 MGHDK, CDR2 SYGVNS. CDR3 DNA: TGTGCCAGCAGTGGTGCGATCTCCTATGGCTACACCTTC. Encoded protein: CASSGAISYGYTF.

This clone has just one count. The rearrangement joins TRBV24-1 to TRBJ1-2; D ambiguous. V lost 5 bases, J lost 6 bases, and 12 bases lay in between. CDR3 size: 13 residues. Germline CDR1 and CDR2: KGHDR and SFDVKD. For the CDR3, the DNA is TGTGCCACCAGTGCGGCAGGATACGATGGCTACACCTTC. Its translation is CATSAAGYDGYTF.

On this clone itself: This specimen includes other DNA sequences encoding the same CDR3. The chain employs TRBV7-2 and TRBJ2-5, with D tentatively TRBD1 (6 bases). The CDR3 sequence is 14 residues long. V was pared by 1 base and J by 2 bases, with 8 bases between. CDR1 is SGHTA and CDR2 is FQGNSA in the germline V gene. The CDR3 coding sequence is TGTGCCAGCAGCTTAGTAGGGGGTCAAGAGACCCAGTACTTC. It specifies CASSLVGGQETQYF.

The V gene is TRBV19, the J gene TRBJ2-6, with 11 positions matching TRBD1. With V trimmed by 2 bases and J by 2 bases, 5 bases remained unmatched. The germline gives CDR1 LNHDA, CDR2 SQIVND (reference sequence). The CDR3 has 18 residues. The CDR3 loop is CASSIFPGQGAGANVLTF. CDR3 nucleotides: TGTGCCAGTAGTATATTTCCGGGACAGGGGGCTGGGGCCAACGTCCTGACTTTC.

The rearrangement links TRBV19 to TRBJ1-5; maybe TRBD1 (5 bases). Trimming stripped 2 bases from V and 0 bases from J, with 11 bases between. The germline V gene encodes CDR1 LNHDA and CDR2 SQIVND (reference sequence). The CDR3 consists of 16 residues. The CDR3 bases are TGTGCCAGTAGTATAACAGGCTCTCTTAGCAATCAGCCCCAGCATTTT. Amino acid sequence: CASSITGSLSNQPQHF.

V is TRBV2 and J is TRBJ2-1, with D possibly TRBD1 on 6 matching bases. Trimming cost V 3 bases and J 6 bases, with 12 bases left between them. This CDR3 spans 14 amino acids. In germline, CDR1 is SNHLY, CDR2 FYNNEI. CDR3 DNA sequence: TGTGCCAGCAGTGAGTTCCTAGGGGGCAATGAGCAGTTCTTC. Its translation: CASSEFLGGNEQFF.

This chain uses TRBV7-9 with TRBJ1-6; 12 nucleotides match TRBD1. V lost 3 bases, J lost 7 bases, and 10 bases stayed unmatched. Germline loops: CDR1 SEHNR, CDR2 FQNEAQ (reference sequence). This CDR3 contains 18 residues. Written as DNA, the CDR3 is TGTGCCAGCAGCTTCCCCCCGGGACAGGGGGCAAGAAATTCACCCCTCCACTTT. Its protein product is CASSFPPGQGARNSPLHF.

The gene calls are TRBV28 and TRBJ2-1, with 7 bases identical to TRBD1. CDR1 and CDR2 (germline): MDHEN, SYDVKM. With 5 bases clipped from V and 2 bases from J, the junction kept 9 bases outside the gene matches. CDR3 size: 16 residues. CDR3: CASSTIRGGPYNEQFF. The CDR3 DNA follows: TGTGCCAGCAGTACCATTCGAGGGGGCCCCTACAATGAGCAGTTCTTC.

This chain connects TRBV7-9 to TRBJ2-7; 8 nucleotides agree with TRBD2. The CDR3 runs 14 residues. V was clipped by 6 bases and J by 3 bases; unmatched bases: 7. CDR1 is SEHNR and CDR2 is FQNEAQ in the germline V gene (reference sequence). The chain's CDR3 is CASSEAGAIYEQYF. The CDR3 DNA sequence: TGTGCCAGCAGTGAAGCGGGAGCGATCTACGAGCAGTACTTC.

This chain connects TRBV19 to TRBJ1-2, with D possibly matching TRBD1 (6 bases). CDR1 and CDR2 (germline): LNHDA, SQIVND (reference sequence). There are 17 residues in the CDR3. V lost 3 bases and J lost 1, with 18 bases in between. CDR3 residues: CASSIGEVGGLNYGYTF. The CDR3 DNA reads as TGTGCCAGTAGTATTGGGGAAGTGGGGGGGCTTAACTATGGCTACACCTTC.

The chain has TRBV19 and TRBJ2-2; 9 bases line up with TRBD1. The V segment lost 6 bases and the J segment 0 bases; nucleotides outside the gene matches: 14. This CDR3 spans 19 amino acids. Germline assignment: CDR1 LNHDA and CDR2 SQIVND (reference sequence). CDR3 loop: CASRPGQGLTRANTGELFF. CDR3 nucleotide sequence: TGTGCCAGTAGGCCGGGACAGGGATTAACCAGGGCGAACACCGGGGAGCTGTTTTTT.

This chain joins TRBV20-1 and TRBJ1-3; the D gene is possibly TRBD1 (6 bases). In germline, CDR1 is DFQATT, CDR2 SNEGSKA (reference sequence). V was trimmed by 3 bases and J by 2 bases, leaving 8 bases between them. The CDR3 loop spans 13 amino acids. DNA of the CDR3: TGCAGTGCTAGTGGGGGGCCTGGAAACACCATATATTTT. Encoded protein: CSASGGPGNTIYF.

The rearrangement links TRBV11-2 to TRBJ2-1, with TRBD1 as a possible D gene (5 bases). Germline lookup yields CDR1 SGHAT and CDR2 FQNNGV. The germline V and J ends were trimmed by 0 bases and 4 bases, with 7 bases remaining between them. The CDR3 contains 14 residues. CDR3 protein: CASSLEGVYNEQFF. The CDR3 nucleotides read TGTGCCAGCAGCTTAGAAGGGGTTTACAATGAGCAGTTCTTC.

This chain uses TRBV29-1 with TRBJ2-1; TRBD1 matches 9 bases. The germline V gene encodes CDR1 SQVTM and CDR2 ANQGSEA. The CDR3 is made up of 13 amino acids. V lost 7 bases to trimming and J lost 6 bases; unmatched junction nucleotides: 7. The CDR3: CSAGGQGGNEQFF. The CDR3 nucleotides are TGCAGCGCTGGGGGACAGGGCGGCAATGAGCAGTTCTTC.

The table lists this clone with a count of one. CDR3 protein: CASSQSTSGTVQETQYF. The CDR3 coding sequence is TGTGCCAGCAGCCAATCGACTAGCGGGACCGTACAAGAGACCCAGTACTTC. This rearrangement joins TRBV7-9 to TRBJ2-5; 11 positions agree with TRBD2. The CDR3 sequence is 17 residues long. Germline-derived CDR1 and CDR2 are SEHNR and FQNEAQ (reference sequence). The V and J ends lost 5 bases and 2 bases, in that order; junction bases with no gene match: 10.